These 31 T cell receptor beta chains were sequenced from one sample in a study of cytomegalovirus exposure and HLA in healthy donors (dated by TCRdb to about 2017). The library was made by the immunoSEQ multiplex PCR assay. A mixture of 60 forward primers for TCR Vbeta segments and 13 reverse primers for TCR Jbeta segments was used in the multiplex PCR. The table was pulled from immuneACCESS by TCRdb, which kept in-frame rearrangements only. Such tables lose some clones; where checked, under half of the loss comes from unresolved V genes, and the rest has no known cause. The sample yields more than 95,000 clones; 73% were counted once. The top ten clonotypes cover about 4.5% of the sample. The sequencing sample was made of PBMCs. These receptors were collected from a man in his fifties or sixties in good health and CMV-seropositive.

The gene calls are TRBV28 and TRBJ1-2; no firm D call. The ends were cut back, 8 bases at V and 3 bases at J, with 10 bases in the middle. Per the germline V gene, CDR1 is MDHEN and CDR2 is SYDVKM. The CDR3 length is 12 residues. CDR3 residues: CASFTLDYGYTF. The CDR3 DNA sequence: TGTGCCAGCTTTACCTTAGACTATGGCTACACCTTC.

The CDR3 nucleotides read TGTGCCAGCAGTGAGTCTAGCGGGGAAACCTACGAGCAGTACTTC. It translates to CASSESSGETYEQYF. V gene TRBV2 combines with J gene TRBJ2-7, with 9 bases that match TRBD2. Germline values: CDR1 SNHLY, CDR2 FYNNEI. The CDR3 totals 15 residues. Trimming at V came to 3 bases and at J to 2 bases, leaving 5 bases not matched to a gene.

The rearrangement uses TRBV10-2 and TRBJ1-1, with 7 positions matching TRBD1. Looked up from germline, CDR1 is WSHSY and CDR2 is SAAADI. V trimming: 8 bases; J trimming: 2 bases; junction bases outside the gene matches: 5. The CDR3 is 13 amino acids. In DNA form, the CDR3 reads TGCGCCAGCTCGGGACAGCTCAACACTGAAGCTTTCTTT. Amino acids: CASSGQLNTEAFF.

The gene calls are TRBV29-1 and TRBJ2-2; weak D call: TRBD2 (6 bases). This CDR3 is built from 11 residues. Deletions cut 6 bases from V and 5 bases from J, with 7 bases between. CDR1 SQVTM and CDR2 ANQGSEA come from the germline V gene. The CDR3 sequence: CSVAGTGELFF. The DNA for the CDR3 is TGCAGCGTCGCGGGGACCGGGGAGCTGTTTTTT.

This clone has a single count. V is TRBV6-1 and J is TRBJ1-2, with D tentatively TRBD1 (6 bases). The germline V gene has CDR1 MNHNS and CDR2 SASEGT. The CDR3 is 14 residues long. With 1 base removed from V and 3 bases from J, the gap between germline ends came to 9 bases. The CDR3 region has the DNA TGTGCCAGCAGTGAAGGAAGGGGGTACTATGGCTACACCTTC. This sequence encodes CASSEGRGYYGYTF.

This clone was counted only a few times. The chain carries TRBV9 and TRBJ1-2; D remains ambiguous. The CDR3 has 11 amino acids. V lost 1 base to trimming and J lost 7 bases, with 5 bases between them. Per germline, CDR1 SGDLS and CDR2 YYNGEE. The CDR3 here is CASSVTLGYTF. In DNA, the CDR3 is TGTGCCAGCAGCGTAACTCTTGGCTACACCTTC.

The V gene is TRBV2, the J gene TRBJ2-5; TRBD1 matches 10 bases. The CDR3 runs 13 residues. Looked up from germline, CDR1 is SNHLY and CDR2 is FYNNEI. Trimming at V came to 10 bases and at J to 5 bases, leaving 7 bases not matched to a gene. CDR3 nucleotides: TGTGCCATCGTTGACAGGGGGCCGGAGACCCAGTACTTC. It yields the protein CAIVDRGPETQYF.

The chain combines TRBV19 with TRBJ2-7; 9 bases align to TRBD2. The CDR3 is 16 residues long. Trimming cost V 5 bases and J 6 bases; bases outside gene matches: 14. CDR1 is LNHDA, CDR2 SQIVND, per germline (reference sequence). CDR3 amino acids: CASSGLRAGGDGEQYF. CDR3 DNA sequence: TGTGCCAGTAGTGGTTTGAGAGCGGGGGGAGATGGCGAGCAGTACTTC.

V is TRBV10-3 and J is TRBJ1-3, with TRBD1 as a possible D gene (5 bases). The length of the CDR3 is 13 residues. Trimming cost V 11 bases and J 0 bases, with 11 bases left between them. Germline CDR1 reads ENHRY; CDR2 reads SYGVKD. For the CDR3, the DNA is TGTGCCCTAGGGGCAGGCTCTGGAAACACCATATATTTT. As protein: CALGAGSGNTIYF.

V is TRBV6-6 and J is TRBJ2-3; possibly TRBD2 for D (5 bases). Trimming took off 0 bases at V and 4 bases at J, with 8 bases between the two ends. Germline values: CDR1 MNHNY, CDR2 SVGAGI (reference sequence). The CDR3 runs to 14 residues. The CDR3 DNA reads TGTGCCAGCAGTTACTCCGGGGAAGCAGATACGCAGTATTTT. This translates into CASSYSGEADTQYF.

V and J are TRBV29-1 and TRBJ2-1; no definite D call. V was trimmed by 7 bases and J by 7 bases, leaving 20 bases between them. In germline, CDR1 is SQVTM, CDR2 ANQGSEA. This CDR3 is built from 14 residues. The chain's CDR3 is CSATSRSSRNEQFF. CDR3 sequence (DNA): TGCAGCGCCACAAGCAGAAGTTCGAGGAATGAGCAGTTCTTC.

The chain recombines TRBV4-1 with TRBJ2-7; D is perhaps TRBD1 (5 bases). There are 13 residues in the CDR3. Per germline, CDR1 MGHRA and CDR2 YSYEKL. Trimming left V 1 base short and J 3 bases short, with 7 bases between. This chain's CDR3 is CASSQGQIYEQYF. DNA of the CDR3: TGCGCCAGCAGCCAAGGACAGATCTACGAGCAGTACTTC.

The chain's CDR3 is CATATRGGETQYF. The CDR3 nucleotides are TGTGCCACCGCAACTAGGGGGGGCGAGACCCAGTACTTC. This sequence joins TRBV10-3 and TRBJ2-5, with D perhaps matching TRBD2 (7 bases). With 10 bases removed from V and 5 bases from J, the gap between germline ends came to 17 bases. The CDR3 runs to 13 residues. Germline loops: CDR1 ENHRY, CDR2 SYGVKD.

V is TRBV10-2 and J is TRBJ2-5; possibly TRBD1 for D (5 bases). V lost 8 bases and J lost 5, with 15 bases in between. Germline-derived CDR1 and CDR2 are WSHSY and SAAADI. The CDR3 has 13 residues. The CDR3 nucleotides are TGCGCCAGCGGTTCAAGGGGCCCCGAGACCCAGTACTTC. Translated, it gives CASGSRGPETQYF.

This clone was recorded at least ten times. This chain joins TRBV5-6 and TRBJ2-2, with D tentatively TRBD1 (6 bases). This CDR3 is built from 18 residues. The germline CDR1 and CDR2 sequences are SGHDT and YYEEEE. V was clipped by 0 bases and J by 6 bases, with 21 bases between them. In DNA form, the CDR3 reads TGTGCCAGCAGCTTGGGGGTCTTCCGGCAGGGGCTCGCCGGGGAGCTGTTTTTT. Protein sequence: CASSLGVFRQGLAGELFF.

V usage is TRBV5-1 and J usage is TRBJ2-5, with 7 nucleotides matching TRBD2. The CDR3 length is 15 residues. Germline V gives CDR1 SGHRS, CDR2 YFSETQ. Unmatched junction bases numbered 5, after V lost 2 bases and J lost 1 base. The CDR3 region is CASSFSGGGQETQYF. Here the CDR3 DNA reads TGCGCCAGCAGCTTCTCGGGGGGTGGCCAAGAGACCCAGTACTTC.

V gene TRBV28 combines with J gene TRBJ1-5; 7 bases match TRBD1. Germline CDR1 reads MDHEN; CDR2 reads SYDVKM. The length of the CDR3 is 16 residues. Trimming took 5 bases from V and 3 from J; bases not matched to a gene: 10. The CDR3 nucleotides are TGTGCCAGCAGTACCGGACAGGCGTACCCCAATCAGCCCCAGCATTTT. It translates to CASSTGQAYPNQPQHF.

This clone came up a few times. The chain links TRBV11-1 to TRBJ2-5; 8 bases map to TRBD1. J was trimmed by 7 bases and V by 5 bases; bases with no gene match: 12. Germline V gene data show CDR1 as SGHAT and CDR2 as FQDESV (reference sequence). The CDR3 consists of 15 residues. DNA of the CDR3: TGTGCCAGCAGCGCCCGGGACAGGTTAGGGGGGACCCAGTACTTC. Encoded protein: CASSARDRLGGTQYF.

The CDR3 here is CASSLETVYGYTF. Written as DNA, the CDR3 is TGTGCCAGCAGCTTAGAGACAGTCTATGGCTACACCTTC. The chain links TRBV7-9 to TRBJ1-2, with D possibly matching TRBD1 (5 bases). There are 13 residues in the CDR3. Between the trimmed V and J ends, which lost 1 base and 4 bases, there was a span of 7 bases. Germline values: CDR1 SEHNR, CDR2 FQNEAQ (reference sequence).

V is TRBV30 and J is TRBJ1-5; TRBD1 matches 7 bases. Germline V gives CDR1 GTSNPN, CDR2 SVGIG (reference sequence). The CDR3 consists of 12 residues. Trimming cost V 5 bases and J 5 bases; bases outside gene matches: 3. The CDR3 coding sequence is TGTGCCTGGGGCCAGGGGGATCAGCCCCAGCATTTT. Translated: CAWGQGDQPQHF.

This chain uses TRBV11-2 with TRBJ2-3; 11 nucleotides agree with TRBD2. Germline trimming cut 5 bases from V and 0 bases from J; bases unmatched to any gene: 7. CDR1 and CDR2 from the germline V gene are SGHAT and FQNNGV. This CDR3 is built from 17 residues. CDR3 protein: CASSLGLAGASTDTQYF. CDR3 DNA sequence: TGTGCCAGCAGCCTAGGACTAGCGGGCGCTAGCACAGATACGCAGTATTTT. Full variable domain (remainder filled in from reference TRBV11-2 and TRBJ2-3): EAGVAQSPRYKIIEKRQSVAFWCNPISGHATLYWYQQILGQGPKLLIQFQNNGVVDDSQLPKDRFSAERLKGVDSTLKIQPAKLEDSAVYLCASSLGLAGASTDTQYFGPGTRLTVL.

The rearrangement joins TRBV7-9 to TRBJ2-7; the D gene is possibly TRBD1 (5 bases). The germline gives CDR1 SEHNR, CDR2 FQNEAQ (reference sequence). Deletions cut 0 bases from V and 3 bases from J, with 9 bases between. The CDR3 length is 14 residues. CDR3 residues: CASSLAGQGYEQYF. CDR3 nucleotides: TGTGCCAGCAGCTTAGCGGGGCAGGGCTACGAGCAGTACTTC.

The chain combines TRBV9 with TRBJ2-3, with D uncertain. Germline V gene sequence: CDR1 SGDLS, CDR2 YYNGEE. V was clipped by 5 bases and J by 4 bases, with 14 bases between them. This CDR3 spans 14 amino acids. The CDR3 spells CASSALAVPDTQYF. The CDR3 region has the DNA TGTGCCAGCAGTGCCCTTGCGGTGCCAGATACGCAGTATTTT. The entire variable domain, with the rest obtained from reference TRBV9 and TRBJ2-3, is as follows: DSGVTQTPKHLITATGQRVTLRCSPRSGDLSVYWYQQSLDQGLQFLIQYYNGEERAKGNILERFSAQQFPDLHSELNLSSLELGDSALYFCASSALAVPDTQYFGPGTRLTVL.

This clone was picked up a small number of times. J is TRBJ1-5 and V is TRBV19; 10 bases fit TRBD1. Germline loops: CDR1 LNHDA, CDR2 SQIVND (reference sequence). This CDR3 comprises 15 residues. Trimming took 2 bases from V and 6 from J; bases not matched to a gene: 4. DNA of the CDR3: TGTGCCAGTAGTATAAAGGGGACAGGGGTTCAGCCCCAGCATTTT. Its translation: CASSIKGTGVQPQHF.

The chain recombines TRBV30 with TRBJ1-4; D is unclear. This CDR3 contains 15 residues. Trimming shortened V by 2 bases and J by 4 bases, and 14 bases separated the two germline ends. From germline, CDR1 is GTSNPN and CDR2 SVGIG (reference sequence). In DNA form, the CDR3 reads TGTGCCTGGAGTCCCCCCTTGGGCCATAATGAAAAACTGTTTTTT. It specifies CAWSPPLGHNEKLFF.

The chain carries TRBV2 and TRBJ2-2, with 10 bases lining up with TRBD1. The CDR3 runs 14 residues. The trim removed 7 bases at V and 4 bases at J, leaving 3 bases unmatched. Germline CDR1 reads SNHLY; CDR2 reads FYNNEI. The CDR3 DNA reads TGTGCCAGCAACGGACAGGGGGGCACCGGGGAGCTGTTTTTT. This translates into CASNGQGGTGELFF. Full variable domain (rest looked up from reference TRBV2 and TRBJ2-2): EPEVTQTPSHQVTQMGQEVILRCVPISNHLYFYWYRQILGQKVEFLVSFYNNEISEKSEIFDDQFSVERPDGSNFTLKIRSTKLEDSAMYFCASNGQGGTGELFFGEGSRLTVL.

V gene TRBV29-1 combines with J gene TRBJ2-4; 7 nucleotides line up with TRBD2. V dropped 4 bases and J dropped 2; count of bases not matched to a gene: 17. Germline assignment: CDR1 SQVTM and CDR2 ANQGSEA. The CDR3 extends over 18 amino acids. The CDR3 loop reads CSVVSPIWSGVSKNIQYF. CDR3 in DNA: TGCAGCGTTGTCTCACCTATTTGGAGCGGGGTCTCCAAAAACATTCAGTACTTC.

This chain links TRBV10-3 with TRBJ2-3, with D possibly matching TRBD2 (5 bases). V was trimmed by 7 bases and J by 5 bases, leaving 7 bases between them. Germline lookup yields CDR1 ENHRY and CDR2 SYGVKD. The CDR3 totals 11 residues. CDR3 DNA: TGTGCCATCAACGCGGGAGATACGCAGTATTTT. Its protein is CAINAGDTQYF.

Only one count was recorded for this clone. V and J are TRBV14 and TRBJ2-3, with D perhaps matching TRBD2 (5 bases). Trimming removed 1 base from V and 5 bases from J, with 13 bases in between. The CDR3 consists of 15 residues. The germline CDR1 and CDR2 sequences are SGHDN and FVKESK. In nucleotides, the CDR3 is TGTGCCAGCAGCCAAGGAGCGGCCCCCAGAGATACGCAGTATTTT. Translation gives CASSQGAAPRDTQYF.

The chain joins TRBV28 to TRBJ1-5; TRBD1 might be the D (5 bases). The CDR3 covers 17 residues. Trimming stripped 2 bases from V and 3 bases from J, with 17 bases between. The germline gives CDR1 MDHEN, CDR2 SYDVKM. The CDR3 protein is CASSLGALTAINQPQHF. The CDR3 DNA is TGTGCCAGCAGTTTAGGGGCCCTGACGGCCATCAATCAGCCCCAGCATTTT.

This rearrangement joins TRBV5-1 to TRBJ2-6; 11 bases are a match to TRBD2. The germline V gene has CDR1 SGHRS and CDR2 YFSETQ. CDR3 size: 19 residues. V gave up 3 bases and J gave up 4 bases; unmatched junction bases: 12. The CDR3 loop is CASSSTNSGGARGANVLTF. The DNA for the CDR3 is TGCGCCAGCAGCTCCACAAATAGCGGGGGGGCAAGAGGGGCCAACGTCCTGACTTTC.